This T cell receptor beta chain was sequenced in a study of T cells in Graves' hyperthyroidism and ophthalmopathy. The CDR3 contains 15 residues. The V gene's germline CDR1 is SGHVS and CDR2 FNYEAQ. V was trimmed by 1 base and J by 2 bases, leaving 12 bases between them. This clonotype was counted at least ten times. From RNA transcripts, TCR beta CDR3 regions were amplified. First-round RT-PCR with HTBI primers amplified the TCR CDR3 region. Via MiXCR, TCRdb re-called the multiplex PCR reads, giving one row per CDR3 protein. The table records some 250,000 distinct CDR3 sequences, more than 12% of them present only once.

Sequenced input: blood. This chain connects TRBV7-6 to TRBJ2-7; possibly TRBD2 for D (7 bases). The TCR was taken from a woman in her thirties or forties with Graves' hyperthyroidism that later progressed to Graves' ophthalmopathy. The CDR3 DNA sequence: TGTGCCAGCAGCTTAGAAGGGGGGGCAACCTACGAGCAGTACTTC. Amino acid sequence: CASSLEGGATYEQYF.